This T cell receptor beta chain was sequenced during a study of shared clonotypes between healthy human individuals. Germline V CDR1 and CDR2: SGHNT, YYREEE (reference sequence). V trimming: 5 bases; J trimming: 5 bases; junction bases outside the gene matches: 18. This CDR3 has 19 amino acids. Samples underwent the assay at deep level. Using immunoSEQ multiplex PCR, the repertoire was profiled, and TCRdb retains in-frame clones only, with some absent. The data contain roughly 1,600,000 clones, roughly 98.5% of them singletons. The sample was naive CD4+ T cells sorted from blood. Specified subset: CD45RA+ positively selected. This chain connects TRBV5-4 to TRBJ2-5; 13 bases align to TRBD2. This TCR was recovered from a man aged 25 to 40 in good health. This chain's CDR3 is CASSRRPLTSGRAWETQYF. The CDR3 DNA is TGTGCCAGCAGTCGACGGCCACTTACTAGCGGGAGGGCCTGGGAGACCCAGTACTTC. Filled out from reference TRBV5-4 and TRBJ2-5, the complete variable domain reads ETGVTQSPTHLIKTRGQQVTLRCSSQSGHNTVSWYQQALGQGPQFIFQYYREEENGRGNFPPRFSGLQFPNYSSELNVNALELDDSALYLCASSRRPLTSGRAWETQYFGPGTRLLVL.